These 20 T cell receptor beta chains share one sample of origin, sequenced in a study of T cells in Graves' hyperthyroidism and ophthalmopathy. Authors of the study amplified TCR beta CDR3 regions from RNA transcripts. Using the HTBI primer set, a first-round RT-PCR was run on the TCR CDR3. TCRdb ran MiXCR on the multiplex PCR reads and lists one entry per CDR3 protein. This repertoire shows about 740,000 distinct CDR3 sequences, approximately 14% found once; its top ten account for about 9.4%. The sequencing input was blood. The receptors originated from a woman between 18 and 30 years old with Graves' hyperthyroidism.

The chain employs TRBV4-3 and TRBJ2-5; the match to TRBD2 covers 9 bases. Trimming at V came to 4 bases and at J to 5 bases, leaving 23 bases not matched to a gene. Per germline, CDR1 LGHNA and CDR2 YSLEER. This CDR3 is built from 20 residues. In DNA, the CDR3 is TGCGCCAGCAGCCCAAGCCCGACCGGGACTAGCCCCGGGAGCCGGGAGACCCAGTACTTC. Its protein is CASSPSPTGTSPGSRETQYF.

This clonotype was picked up a small number of times. The V call is TRBV2, the J call TRBJ2-5; TRBD2 matches 9 bases. Trimming removed 10 bases from V and 4 bases from J; junction bases left unmatched: 4. Germline V lookup: CDR1 SNHLY, CDR2 FYNNEI. The CDR3 spans 12 residues. The CDR3 DNA is TGTGCCAAGACTAGCGGTGGAGAGACCCAGTACTTC. Encoded protein: CAKTSGGETQYF.

This clonotype was found many times. The chain carries TRBV4-1 and TRBJ2-3, with 7 bases lining up with TRBD2. Germline lookup yields CDR1 MGHRA and CDR2 YSYEKL. The V and J ends lost 4 bases and 2 bases, in that order; junction bases with no gene match: 12. The CDR3 spans 17 residues. CDR3 in DNA: TGCGCCAGCAGCCCCCTTATGGCGGGAGTGGTCACAGATACGCAGTATTTT. As protein: CASSPLMAGVVTDTQYF.

As for this clonotype: This may be a read error: a much more frequent sequence differs by one nucleotide. This chain uses TRBV27 with TRBJ2-1; D might be TRBD2 (6 bases). Germline V CDR1 and CDR2: MNHEY, SMNVEV (reference sequence). The CDR3 runs 16 residues. This chain's CDR3 is CASSLSFPGSYNERFF. The CDR3 DNA is TGTGCCAGCAGTTTAAGTTTCCCCGGGAGCTACAATGAGCGGTTCTTC.

The V and J genes are TRBV6-1 and TRBJ1-2; D gene unclear. This CDR3 has 12 residues. Germline V gene data show CDR1 as MNHNS and CDR2 as SASEGT. The V gene lost 6 bases and the J gene lost 11 bases, with 16 bases spanning the gap. The CDR3 here is CASRGFINRYTF. The CDR3 nucleotides are TGTGCCAGCAGGGGATTCATCAATAGGTACACCTTC.

This clonotype was detected a few times. The J gene is TRBJ1-2, the V gene TRBV19, with D possibly matching TRBD1 (5 bases). Germline loops: CDR1 LNHDA, CDR2 SQIVND (reference sequence). The CDR3 is made up of 14 amino acids. V lost 3 bases, J lost 4 bases, and 12 bases lay in between. The CDR3 region has the DNA TGTGCCAGTAGTATGGTTCAGGGAGGCTATGGCTACACCTTC. Protein product: CASSMVQGGYGYTF. Based on the CDR3 plus reference TRBV19 and TRBJ1-2, the full variable domain is DGGITQSPKYLFRKEGQNVTLSCEQNLNHDAMYWYRQDPGQGLRLIYYSQIVNDFQKGDIAEGYSVSREKKESFPLTVTSAQKNPTAFYLCASSMVQGGYGYTFGSGTRLTVV.

This sequence joins TRBV7-9 and TRBJ2-1, with D possibly being TRBD2 (5 bases). The V gene lost 1 base and the J gene lost 1 base, with 14 bases spanning the gap. Per the germline V gene, CDR1 is SEHNR and CDR2 is FQNEAQ (reference sequence). The CDR3 is made up of 17 amino acids. Here the CDR3 DNA reads TGTGCCAGCAGCTTAGATCTCCGTAGCGTATCCTACAATGAGCAGTTCTTC. This encodes CASSLDLRSVSYNEQFF. Together with reference TRBV7-9 and TRBJ2-1, the CDR3 gives the full variable domain: DTGVSQNPRHKITKRGQNVTFRCDPISEHNRLYWYRQTLGQGPEFLTYFQNEAQLEKSRLLSDRFSAERPKGSFSTLEIQRTEQGDSAMYLCASSLDLRSVSYNEQFFGPGTRLTVL.

This clonotype was observed many times. The V and J genes are TRBV24-1 and TRBJ1-2; 9 nucleotides line up with TRBD1. The germline CDR1 and CDR2 sequences are KGHDR and SFDVKD. The V segment lost 7 bases and the J segment 6 bases; nucleotides outside the gene matches: 8. The CDR3 has 14 residues. The CDR3 is CATRGARDRDGYTF. The CDR3 region has the DNA TGTGCCACCAGAGGGGCCAGGGACAGGGATGGCTACACCTTC.

Comment on this clonotype: This may arise from a read error, as a much more abundant clone is one base away. V is TRBV10-3 and J is TRBJ2-7, with TRBD1 identical over 10 bases. The CDR3 spans 13 residues. Germline V CDR1 and CDR2: ENHRY, SYGVKD. CDR3 in amino acids: CAIGTGDSYEQCF. In nucleotides, the CDR3 is TGTGCCATCGGGACAGGGGACTCCTACGAGCAGTGCTTC.

The chain combines TRBV4-2 with TRBJ2-7, with 7 nucleotides matching TRBD2. This CDR3 comprises 15 residues. J was trimmed by 2 bases and V by 7 bases; bases with no gene match: 11. The germline CDR1 and CDR2 sequences are LGHNA and YNFKEQ. In DNA, the CDR3 is TGTGCCAGCACACCATCGGGCAGCGGGGCCTACGAGCAGTACTTC. It codes for CASTPSGSGAYEQYF.

This clonotype was counted only a few times. This chain uses TRBV18 with TRBJ2-1; 9 bases are shared with TRBD1. V shed 5 bases and J 4 bases; nucleotides not matched to a gene: 9. Germline assignment: CDR1 KGHSH and CDR2 LQKENI. The CDR3 loop spans 16 amino acids. CDR3 DNA: TGTGCCAGCTCAAGAGAGACAGGGGGACTTTACAATGAGCAGTTCTTC. Translated, it gives CASSRETGGLYNEQFF. Looking up the rest from reference TRBV18 and TRBJ2-1 gives the full variable domain: NAGVMQNPRHLVRRRGQEARLRCSPMKGHSHVYWYRQLPEEGLKFMVYLQKENIIDESGMPKERFSAEFPKEGPSILRIQQVVRGDSAAYFCASSRETGGLYNEQFFGPGTRLTVL.

This clonotype was seen a handful of times. The chain joins TRBV2 to TRBJ1-5, with D possibly being TRBD1 (5 bases). V was clipped by 7 bases and J by 7 bases, with 20 bases between them. Germline CDR1 and CDR2: SNHLY and FYNNEI. This CDR3 comprises 15 residues. The CDR3 loop reads CASTPRRQGGQPQHF. In nucleotides, the CDR3 is TGTGCCAGCACCCCTAGGAGGCAGGGAGGACAGCCCCAGCATTTT.

This clonotype has a count of ten or more. The chain is built from TRBV10-2 and TRBJ2-3; D may be TRBD2 (5 bases). Between the trimmed V and J ends, which lost 6 bases and 5 bases, there was a span of 21 bases. From germline, CDR1 is WSHSY and CDR2 SAAADI. The CDR3 consists of 16 residues. In DNA, the CDR3 is TGCGCCAGCAGCGGCCGGACTCCGAAAGATATAGATACGCAGTATTTT. This sequence encodes CASSGRTPKDIDTQYF.

This clonotype was picked up many times. J is TRBJ2-5 and V is TRBV7-2; D possibly corresponds to TRBD2 (6 bases). Trimming removed 2 bases from V and 1 base from J, with 20 bases in between. CDR3 length: 18 amino acids. The germline CDR1 and CDR2 sequences are SGHTA and FQGNSA. The CDR3 nucleotides are TGTGCCAGCAGCTTACGACTAGTGGCTAGCGCCCCCCAAGAGACCCAGTACTTC. Translated, it gives CASSLRLVASAPQETQYF.

This clonotype has only a few counts. An end of the junction differs from the germline gene, which may be a read error. The J gene is TRBJ2-2, the V gene TRBV4-1; perhaps D is TRBD1 or TRBD2 (6 bases each). This CDR3 spans 15 amino acids. Germline loops: CDR1 MGHRA, CDR2 YSYEKL. The CDR3 DNA reads TGCGCCGGCAGACTAGGACAGACCAACACCGGGGAGCTGTTTTTT. It encodes CAGRLGQTNTGELFF.

V and J are TRBV24-1 and TRBJ2-4; 12 bases match TRBD2. The V segment lost 4 bases and the J segment 2 bases; nucleotides outside the gene matches: 5. This CDR3 is built from 17 residues. CDR1 KGHDR and CDR2 SFDVKD come from the germline V gene. CDR3 in amino acids: CATSDSGLAGPKNIQYF. CDR3 sequence (DNA): TGTGCCACCAGTGACTCCGGACTAGCGGGACCCAAAAACATTCAGTACTTC.

For this clonotype: A much larger clone lies one base from this, so it may be a read error. This chain uses TRBV6-2 or TRBV6-3 with TRBJ2-1; TRBD1 matches at 7 bases. The DNA end favors TRBJ2-7, so the J call may be wrong. CDR3 length: 14 amino acids. From germline, CDR1 is MNHEY and CDR2 SVGEGT. CDR3 nucleotides: TGTGCCAGCAGAGCCGGGACAGATTACAATGAGCAGTACTTC. Translated, it gives CASRAGTDYNEQYF.

In this sample, this clonotype turned up a few times. The chain carries TRBV20-1 and TRBJ2-5; 8 positions match TRBD2. Per germline, CDR1 DFQATT and CDR2 SNEGSKA (reference sequence). With V trimmed by 7 bases and J by 1 base, 5 bases remained unmatched. This CDR3 comprises 13 residues. CDR3 sequence (DNA): TGCAGTGTCTCCGGGACTAGCCAAGAGACCCAGTACTTC. This gives the protein CSVSGTSQETQYF.

This clonotype was detected only a few times. The chain is built from TRBV19 and TRBJ1-2; D not certain. The germline V gene has CDR1 LNHDA and CDR2 SQIVND (reference sequence). Trimming cost V 5 bases and J 0 bases, with 13 bases left between them. CDR3 length: 15 amino acids. The CDR3 region has the DNA TGTGCCAGTAGTTTCCGACGGGGAGCTAACTATGGCTACACCTTC. Amino acids: CASSFRRGANYGYTF.

This clonotype was found a few times. The CDR3 region is CASSPGPLSNYGYTF. The DNA of the CDR3 is TGTGCCAGCAGCCCCGGACCTTTATCTAACTATGGCTACACCTTC. The chain joins TRBV7-3 to TRBJ1-2; no clear D gene. The CDR3 consists of 15 residues. V was trimmed by 5 bases and J by 0 bases, leaving 13 bases between them. The germline gives CDR1 SGHTA, CDR2 FQGTGA.